The 10 T cell receptor beta chains given below trace back to one sample, sequenced in a study of cytotoxic CD8 clonotypes in ibrutinib-treated CLL. Some clones are missing from TCRdb's copy, which holds only in-frame ones; the method was immunoSEQ multiplex PCR. This sample yields 200,000 or so clones, of which more than 65% are seen a single time; over 5.5% belongs to the top ten. Sample: PBMCs, taken after 12 months of ibrutinib treatment. The receptors stem from a human donor with chronic lymphocytic leukemia.

J is TRBJ2-3 and V is TRBV11-3; a possible D gene is TRBD1 (7 bases). The CDR3 extends over 15 amino acids. Trimming removed 5 bases from V and 1 base from J, with 13 bases in between. Germline CDR1 reads SGHNT; CDR2 reads YENEEA. CDR3 loop: CASSPGGQGTDTQYF. In DNA form, the CDR3 reads TGTGCCAGCAGCCCAGGGGGGCAGGGCACAGATACGCAGTATTTT.

Comments on this clone: One end of the junction is discordant with germline, which a read error may explain. The chain links TRBV7-7 to TRBJ2-7, with D perhaps TRBD2 (6 bases). Germline V gives CDR1 SSHAT, CDR2 FNYEAQ (reference sequence). The CDR3 is 13 amino acids. CDR3 protein: CASSMGLGNEQYF. In DNA form, the CDR3 reads TGTGCTAGCAGCATGGGACTGGGGAACGAGCAGTACTTC.

V gene TRBV4-1 combines with J gene TRBJ2-4; 7 bases line up with TRBD1. V gave up 1 base and J gave up 0 bases; unmatched junction bases: 3. This CDR3 is 16 amino acids long. Germline V gene data show CDR1 as MGHRA and CDR2 as YSYEKL. The CDR3 region is CASSQGDRLAKNIQYF. In DNA form, the CDR3 reads TGCGCCAGCAGCCAAGGGGACAGACTAGCCAAAAACATTCAGTACTTC.

V and J are TRBV5-4 and TRBJ2-5; D possibly corresponds to TRBD2 (6 bases). CDR3 size: 11 residues. The germline V and J ends were trimmed by 2 bases and 7 bases, with 6 bases remaining between them. Per germline, CDR1 SGHNT and CDR2 YYREEE (reference sequence). The CDR3 nucleotides read TGTGCCAGCAGCTTCGGGGGGACCCAGTACTTC. Translated, it gives CASSFGGTQYF.

This chain uses TRBV4-2 with TRBJ1-2; perhaps TRBD1 as D (5 bases). The CDR3 consists of 17 residues. The germline V and J ends were trimmed by 0 bases and 5 bases, with 19 bases remaining between them. Germline CDR1 is LGHNA and CDR2 is YNFKEQ. The DNA of the CDR3 is TGTGCCAGCAGCCAAGATAGGGGCGCTCGGGGAGCTTATGGCTACACCTTC. Translating gives CASSQDRGARGAYGYTF.

The rearrangement joins TRBV5-1 to TRBJ2-4; D remains ambiguous. The V and J ends lost 0 bases and 3 bases respectively, with 13 bases between them. The CDR3 sequence is 16 residues long. Germline V gives CDR1 SGHRS, CDR2 YFSETQ. The CDR3 protein is CASSLEWSWGKNIQYF. As DNA, the CDR3 is TGCGCCAGCAGCTTGGAGTGGTCTTGGGGCAAAAACATTCAGTACTTC.

The sample holds a few counts of this clone. Within the sample, other DNA sequences also encode this same CDR3. V usage is TRBV30 and J usage is TRBJ1-2; no firm D call. Per germline, CDR1 GTSNPN and CDR2 SVGIG (reference sequence). The CDR3 contains 12 residues. V shed 1 base and J shed 0 bases, with 3 bases lying between them. CDR3 residues: CAWSGSNYGYTF. The CDR3, as DNA: TGTGCCTGGAGTGGGTCTAACTATGGCTACACCTTC.

This chain connects TRBV19 to TRBJ1-5, with 7 bases identical to TRBD1. The V gene end was trimmed by 9 bases and the J gene end by 7 bases; junction bases not matched to a gene: 9. The CDR3 has 13 amino acids. The germline CDR1 and CDR2 sequences are LNHDA and SQIVND (reference sequence). CDR3: CASQDRSNQPQHF. The CDR3 nucleotides are TGTGCCAGCCAGGACAGGTCGAACCAGCCCCAGCATTTT.

This clone was recorded only once. The CDR3 loop reads CASSLGDRADYEQYF. CDR3 nucleotides: TGCGCCAGCAGCTTGGGGGACAGGGCGGACTACGAGCAGTACTTC. The chain has TRBV5-1 and TRBJ2-7, with 9 nucleotides matching TRBD1. CDR1 SGHRS and CDR2 YFSETQ come from the germline V gene. The CDR3 totals 15 residues. The ends lost 0 bases at V and 3 bases at J; junction bases unmatched: 4.

This rearrangement joins TRBV9 to TRBJ2-5; TRBD2 matches at 12 bases. Per the germline V gene, CDR1 is SGDLS and CDR2 is YYNGEE. This CDR3 has 14 residues. The V and J ends lost 3 bases and 7 bases, in that order; junction bases with no gene match: 4. The CDR3 nucleotides read TGTGCCAGCAGCGCGCTAGCGGGAGGGCGGACCCAGTACTTC. This translates into CASSALAGGRTQYF. The variable domain in full, with the rest retrieved from reference TRBV9 and TRBJ2-5, is DSGVTQTPKHLITATGQRVTLRCSPRSGDLSVYWYQQSLDQGLQFLIQYYNGEERAKGNILERFSAQQFPDLHSELNLSSLELGDSALYFCASSALAGGRTQYFGPGTRLLVL.